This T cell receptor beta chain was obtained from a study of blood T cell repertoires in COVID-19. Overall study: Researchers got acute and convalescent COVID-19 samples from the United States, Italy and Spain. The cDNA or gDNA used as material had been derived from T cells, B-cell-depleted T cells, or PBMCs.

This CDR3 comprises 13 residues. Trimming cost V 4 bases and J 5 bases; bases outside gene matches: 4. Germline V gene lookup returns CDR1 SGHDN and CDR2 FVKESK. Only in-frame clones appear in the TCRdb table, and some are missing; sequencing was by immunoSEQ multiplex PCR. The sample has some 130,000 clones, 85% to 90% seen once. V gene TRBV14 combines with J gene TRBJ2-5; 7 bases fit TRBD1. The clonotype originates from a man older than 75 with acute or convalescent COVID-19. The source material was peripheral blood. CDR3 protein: CASSRQGWETQYF. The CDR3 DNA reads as TGTGCCAGCAGCCGACAGGGATGGGAGACCCAGTACTTC.